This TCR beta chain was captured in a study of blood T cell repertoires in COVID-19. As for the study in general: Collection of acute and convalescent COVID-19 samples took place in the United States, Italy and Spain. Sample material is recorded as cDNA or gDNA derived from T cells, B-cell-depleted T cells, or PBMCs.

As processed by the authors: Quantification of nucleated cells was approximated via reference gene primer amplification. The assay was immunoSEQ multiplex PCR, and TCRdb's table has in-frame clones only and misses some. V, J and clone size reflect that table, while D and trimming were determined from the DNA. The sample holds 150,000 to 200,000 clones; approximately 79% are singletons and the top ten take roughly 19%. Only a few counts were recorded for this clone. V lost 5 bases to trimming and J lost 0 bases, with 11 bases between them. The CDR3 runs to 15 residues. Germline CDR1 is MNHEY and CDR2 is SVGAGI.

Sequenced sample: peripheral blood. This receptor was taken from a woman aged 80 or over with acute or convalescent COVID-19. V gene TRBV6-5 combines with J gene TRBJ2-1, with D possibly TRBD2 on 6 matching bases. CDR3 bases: TGTGCCAGCAGTCGACGGGAGAGCTCCTACAATGAGCAGTTCTTC. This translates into CASSRRESSYNEQFF.